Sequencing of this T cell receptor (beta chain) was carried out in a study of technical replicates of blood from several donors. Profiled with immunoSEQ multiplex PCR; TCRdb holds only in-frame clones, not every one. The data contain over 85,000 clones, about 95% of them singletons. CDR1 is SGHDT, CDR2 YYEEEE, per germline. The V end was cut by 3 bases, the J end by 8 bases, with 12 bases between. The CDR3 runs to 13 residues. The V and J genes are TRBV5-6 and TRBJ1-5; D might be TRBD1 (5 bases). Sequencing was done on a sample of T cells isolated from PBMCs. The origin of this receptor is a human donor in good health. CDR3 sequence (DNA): TGTGCCAGCAGCTGGGGGGGAGGGAAGCCCCAGCATTTT. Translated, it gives CASSWGGGKPQHF.